What follows are 3 T cell receptor beta chains derived from one specimen sequenced in a study of Ad26.COV2.S vaccination and SARS-CoV-2 variants. Method: immunoSEQ multiplex PCR; TCRdb's copy keeps in-frame clones and lacks some. The sample holds 380,000 or so clones, approximately 86% seen once. The treatment here: around 19 received Ad26.COV2.S at low or high dose, single or two shots; 5 received placebo; per-sample allocation not given. Samples came from day 63 after the first vaccine or placebo injection. The sequences come from peripheral blood, collected in a trial of Ad26.COV2.S vaccine versus placebo. These receptors were obtained from a person between 18 and 59 years old who received the Ad26.COV2.S COVID-19 vaccine or a placebo.

The chain couples TRBV7-9 to TRBJ1-5; D remains ambiguous. Germline lookup yields CDR1 SEHNR and CDR2 FQNEAQ (reference sequence). The CDR3 contains 14 residues. Trimming stripped 3 bases from V and 6 bases from J, with 12 bases between. The CDR3, as DNA: TGTGCCAGCAGCTTGTCCGTGGTGGGTCAGCCCCAGCATTTT. Translation: CASSLSVVGQPQHF.

The V call is TRBV5-4, the J call TRBJ1-5; possible D gene TRBD1, 5 bases. Germline lookup yields CDR1 SGHNT and CDR2 YYREEE (reference sequence). The length of the CDR3 is 14 residues. Trimming took off 0 bases at V and 6 bases at J, with 10 bases between the two ends. CDR3 DNA: TGTGCCAGCAGCTTGGGTGGGGGAGGTCAGCCCCAGCATTTT. It yields the protein CASSLGGGGQPQHF.

The gene calls are TRBV6-6 and TRBJ2-2, with 10 positions matching TRBD2. Germline V gene data show CDR1 as MNHNY and CDR2 as SVGAGI (reference sequence). There are 15 residues in the CDR3. V shed 4 bases and J 1 base; nucleotides not matched to a gene: 0. The CDR3 reads CASSWTSGNTGELFF. As DNA, the CDR3 is TGTGCCAGCAGTTGGACTAGCGGGAACACCGGGGAGCTGTTTTTT.